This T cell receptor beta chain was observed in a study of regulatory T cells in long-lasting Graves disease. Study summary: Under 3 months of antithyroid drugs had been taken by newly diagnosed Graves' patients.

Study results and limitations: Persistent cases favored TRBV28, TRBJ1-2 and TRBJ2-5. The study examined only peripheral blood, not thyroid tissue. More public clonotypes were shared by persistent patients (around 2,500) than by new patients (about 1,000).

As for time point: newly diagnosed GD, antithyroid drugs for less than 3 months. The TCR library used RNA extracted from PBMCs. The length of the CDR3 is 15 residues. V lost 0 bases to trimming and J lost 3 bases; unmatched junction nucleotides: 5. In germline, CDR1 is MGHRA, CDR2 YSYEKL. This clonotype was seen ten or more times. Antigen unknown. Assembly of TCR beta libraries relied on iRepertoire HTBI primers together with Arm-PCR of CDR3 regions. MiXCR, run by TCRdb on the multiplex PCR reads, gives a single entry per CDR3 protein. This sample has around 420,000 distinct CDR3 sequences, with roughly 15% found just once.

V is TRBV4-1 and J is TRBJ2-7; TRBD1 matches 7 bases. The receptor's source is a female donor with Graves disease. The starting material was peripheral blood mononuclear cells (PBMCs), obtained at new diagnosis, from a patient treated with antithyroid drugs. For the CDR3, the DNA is TGCGCCAGCAGCCAAGAGATGACAGGGAGCTACGAGCAGTACTTC. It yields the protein CASSQEMTGSYEQYF.